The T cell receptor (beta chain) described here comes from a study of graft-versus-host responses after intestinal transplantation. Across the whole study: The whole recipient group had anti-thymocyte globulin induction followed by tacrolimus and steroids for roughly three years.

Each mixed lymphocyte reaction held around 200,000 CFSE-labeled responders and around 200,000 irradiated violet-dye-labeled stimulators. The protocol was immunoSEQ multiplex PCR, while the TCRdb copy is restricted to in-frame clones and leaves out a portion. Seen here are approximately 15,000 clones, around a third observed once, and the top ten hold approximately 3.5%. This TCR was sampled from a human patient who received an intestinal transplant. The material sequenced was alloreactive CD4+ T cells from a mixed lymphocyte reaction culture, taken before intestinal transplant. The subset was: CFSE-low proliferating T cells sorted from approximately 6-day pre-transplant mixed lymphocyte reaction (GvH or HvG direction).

CDR3 coding DNA: TGCGCCAGCAGCTCTATAGCGGGACACAATGAGCAGTTCTTC. It is translated as CASSSIAGHNEQFF. This chain connects TRBV5-1 to TRBJ2-1; TRBD2 matches at 8 bases. The germline gives CDR1 SGHRS, CDR2 YFSETQ. The CDR3 is 14 amino acids. V shed 3 bases, J shed 5 bases, and the junction held 4 bases outside the gene matches.